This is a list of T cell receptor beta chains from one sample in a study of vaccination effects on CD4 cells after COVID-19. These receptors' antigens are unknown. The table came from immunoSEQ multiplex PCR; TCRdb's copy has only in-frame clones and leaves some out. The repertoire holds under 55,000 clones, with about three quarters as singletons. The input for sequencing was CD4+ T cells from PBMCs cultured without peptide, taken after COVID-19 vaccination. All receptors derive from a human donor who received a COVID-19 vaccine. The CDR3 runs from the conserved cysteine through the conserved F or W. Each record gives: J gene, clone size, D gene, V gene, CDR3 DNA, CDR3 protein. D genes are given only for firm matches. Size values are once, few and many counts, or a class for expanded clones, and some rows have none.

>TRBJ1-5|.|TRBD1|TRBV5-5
TGTGCCAGCAGCCCCACAGGGGATCAGCCCCAGCATTTT
CASSPTGDQPQHF
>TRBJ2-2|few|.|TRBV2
TGTGCCAGCAGTGAACTAGCGCGGTCCGGGGAGCTGTTTTTT
CASSELARSGELFF
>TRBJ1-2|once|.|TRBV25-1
TGTGCCAGCAGTAGGACGGTCGGGGGCTACACCTTC
CASSRTVGGYTF
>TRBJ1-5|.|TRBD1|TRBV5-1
TGCGCCAGCAGCCCGACAGGGGAAAATCAGCCCCAGCATTTT
CASSPTGENQPQHF
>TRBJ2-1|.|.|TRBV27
TGTGCCAGCAGTAGAGGGATAGGGGTTTCTAGCTCCTACAATGAGCAGTTCTTC
CASSRGIGVSSSYNEQFF
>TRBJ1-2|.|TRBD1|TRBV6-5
TGTGCCACTGGACAGGCGGTCTATGGCTACACCTTC
CATGQAVYGYTF
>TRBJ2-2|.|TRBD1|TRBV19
TGTGCCAGTAATCCGGGACAGGGTAACGGGGAGCTGTTTTTT
CASNPGQGNGELFF
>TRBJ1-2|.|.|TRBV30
TGTGCCTGGAGTGGCAGCTCCTATGGCTACACCTTC
CAWSGSSYGYTF
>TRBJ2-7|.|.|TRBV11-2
TGTGCCAGCAGCTTATTCCAGGCTACGGGCTACGAGCAGTACTTC
CASSLFQATGYEQYF
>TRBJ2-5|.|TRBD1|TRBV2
TGTGCCAGCAGTGGGAGGACAGGGCTCAAGAAGGAGACCCAGTACTTC
CASSGRTGLKKETQYF
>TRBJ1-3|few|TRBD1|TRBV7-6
TGTGCCAGCAGCTCATCGGCAGGGGGCGGAAACACCATATATTTT
CASSSSAGGGNTIYF
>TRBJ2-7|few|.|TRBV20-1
TGCAGTGCTAGTGGCAGGTCCTACGAGCAGTACTTC
CSASGRSYEQYF
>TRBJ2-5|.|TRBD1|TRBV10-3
TGTGCCATCAGTCAAACAGGGGTGGAGACCCAGTACTTC
CAISQTGVETQYF
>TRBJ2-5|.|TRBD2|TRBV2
TGTGCCACGCGGGGGGGGTGGAAAGAGACCCAGTACTTC
CATRGGWKETQYF
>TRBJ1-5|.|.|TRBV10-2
TGCGCCAGCACGCCAGCTAATAGCAATCAGCCCCAGCATTTT
CASTPANSNQPQHF
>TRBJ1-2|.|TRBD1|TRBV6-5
TGTGCCAGCTCCCCGGGACAGGTGTTCTATGGCTACACCTTC
CASSPGQVFYGYTF
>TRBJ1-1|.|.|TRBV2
TGTGCCAGCAACTATGTGAAAGGGAGCACTGAAGCTTTCTTT
CASNYVKGSTEAFF
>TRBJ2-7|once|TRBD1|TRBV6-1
TGTGCCAGCAGTAGGGGGCCCACCTACGAGCAGTACTTC
CASSRGPTYEQYF
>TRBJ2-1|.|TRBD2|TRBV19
TGTGCCAGTAGTTTCCTAGCGGGAGGAGCCTACAATGAGCAGTTCTTC
CASSFLAGGAYNEQFF
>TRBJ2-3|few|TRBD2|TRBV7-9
TGTGCCAGCAGCCCACTAGCGGGAAGTCCCACAGATACGCAGTATTTT
CASSPLAGSPTDTQYF
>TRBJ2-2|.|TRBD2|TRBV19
TGTGCCAGTAAGGACGTCGGGACTAGTCTTTCCGGGGAGCTGTTTTTT
CASKDVGTSLSGELFF
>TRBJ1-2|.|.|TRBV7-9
TGTGCCAGCAGCTCCCGTGGCAGGGACGATGGCTACACCTTC
CASSSRGRDDGYTF
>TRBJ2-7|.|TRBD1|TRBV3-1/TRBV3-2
TGTGCCAGCAGCCGAGGGACAGGGGGAGAAGCCTACGAGCAGTACTTC
CASSRGTGGEAYEQYF
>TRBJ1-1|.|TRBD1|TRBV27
TGTGCCAGCAGTTCACTCCCGGACAGGGCCAGGGAAGCTTTCTTT
CASSSLPDRAREAFF
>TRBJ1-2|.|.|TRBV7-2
TGTGCCAGCACCGACCGTCGATCTTCCTATGGCTACACCTTC
CASTDRRSSYGYTF
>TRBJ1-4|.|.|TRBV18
TGTGCCAGCTCACCCAAGGCGGGGACTAATGAAAAACTGTTTTTT
CASSPKAGTNEKLFF
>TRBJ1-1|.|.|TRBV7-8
TGTGCCAGCAGCTTAGGACAGAACACTGAAGCTTTCTTT
CASSLGQNTEAFF
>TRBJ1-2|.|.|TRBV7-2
TGTGCCAGCAGCTTAGTAGCAGGGCAGTCCGACTATGGCTACACCTTC
CASSLVAGQSDYGYTF
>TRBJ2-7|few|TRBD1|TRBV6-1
TGTGCCAGCAGTGAAGCGCTTCTGGGGACAGGGGACGAGCAGTACTTC
CASSEALLGTGDEQYF
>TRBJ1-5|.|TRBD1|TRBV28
TGTGCCAGCAGTTTGACAGGGCTCGGCTACAATCAGCCCCAGCATTTT
CASSLTGLGYNQPQHF
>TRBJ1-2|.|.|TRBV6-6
TGTGCCAGCAGTTACTCCTCAGGGACCAACTATGGCTACACCTTC
CASSYSSGTNYGYTF
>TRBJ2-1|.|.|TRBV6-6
TGTGCCAGCAGTCCAGACAGGGGGGTAGCGGGAGCCGCTGAGCAGTTCTTC
CASSPDRGVAGAAEQFF
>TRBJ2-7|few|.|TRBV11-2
TGTGCCAGCAGTAGTTTAACAGCAAAAGCCTGGGGGGAGCAGTACTTC
CASSSLTAKAWGEQYF
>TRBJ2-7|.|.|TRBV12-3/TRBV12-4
TGTGCCAGCAGCCTCTTCTACGAGCAGTACTTC
CASSLFYEQYF
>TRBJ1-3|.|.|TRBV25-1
TGTGCCAGCAGTGTTGCAGCCTCTGGAAACACCATATATTTT
CASSVAASGNTIYF
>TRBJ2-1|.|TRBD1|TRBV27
TGTGCCAGCAGTTTGACAGGGACCTACAATGAGCAGTTCTTC
CASSLTGTYNEQFF
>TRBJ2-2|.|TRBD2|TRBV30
TGTGCCTGGAGTTTCGGGGGGAGCACCGGGGAGCTGTTTTTT
CAWSFGGSTGELFF
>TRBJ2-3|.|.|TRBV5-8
TGTGCCAGCAGCTTGGGAGGGTCAGGGATCACAGATACGCAGTATTTT
CASSLGGSGITDTQYF
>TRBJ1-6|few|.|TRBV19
TGTGCCAGTAGTATAAAGGCAGGATACCGCAATTCACCCCTCCACTTT
CASSIKAGYRNSPLHF
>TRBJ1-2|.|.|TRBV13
TGTGCCAGCAGCCTCGGCTCGACAGATGGCTACACCTTC
CASSLGSTDGYTF